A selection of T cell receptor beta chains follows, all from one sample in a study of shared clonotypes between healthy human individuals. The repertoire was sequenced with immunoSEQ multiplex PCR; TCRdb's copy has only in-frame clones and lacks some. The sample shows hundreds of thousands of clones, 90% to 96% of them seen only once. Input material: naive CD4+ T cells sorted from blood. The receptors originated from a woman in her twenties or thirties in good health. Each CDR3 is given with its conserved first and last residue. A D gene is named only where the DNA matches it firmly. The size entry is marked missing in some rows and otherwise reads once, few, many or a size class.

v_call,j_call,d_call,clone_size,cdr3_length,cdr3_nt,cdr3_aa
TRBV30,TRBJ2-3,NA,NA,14,TGTGCCTGGATCCGGGGTAGCGGCACAGATACGCAGTATTTT,CAWIRGSGTDTQYF
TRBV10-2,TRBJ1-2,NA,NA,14,TGCGCCAGCAGTCCTCCCCCGGGGGCGTATGGCTACACCTTC,CASSPPPGAYGYTF
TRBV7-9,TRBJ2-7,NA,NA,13,TGTGCCAGCAGCTTTGGAGCCGGGTACGAGCAGTACTTC,CASSFGAGYEQYF
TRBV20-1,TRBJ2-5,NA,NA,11,TGCAGTGGGGGACACCCGAGAGCCCAGTACTTC,CSGGHPRAQYF
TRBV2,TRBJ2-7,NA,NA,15,TGTGCCAGCAGTGATGAGACTAGTGCACTCTACGAGCAGTACTTC,CASSDETSALYEQYF
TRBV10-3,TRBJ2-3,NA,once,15,TGTGCCATCAGTGCCAAGGGGGATGGGGCAGATACGCAGTATTTT,CAISAKGDGADTQYF
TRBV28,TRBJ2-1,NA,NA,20,TGTGCCAGCAGTCTCGGGAGAAGCGGTAAACGTCCCTCCGGGCGGAATGAGCAGTTCTTC,CASSLGRSGKRPSGRNEQFF
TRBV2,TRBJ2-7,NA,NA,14,TGTGCCACCCGAGGAGGGAAGGCCTCCTACGAGCAGTACTTC,CATRGGKASYEQYF
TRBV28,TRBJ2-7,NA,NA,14,TGTGCCAGCAGTTTAACAGCAGCGAAATACGCGCAGTACTTC,CASSLTAAKYAQYF
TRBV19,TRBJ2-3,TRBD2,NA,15,TGTGCCAGTAGGAGGGAGGGCACGGGTACAGATACGCAGTATTTT,CASRREGTGTDTQYF
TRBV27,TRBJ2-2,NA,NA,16,TGTGCCAGCAGTCCCTCTGGTCCTGTGAACACCGGGGAGCTGTTTTTT,CASSPSGPVNTGELFF
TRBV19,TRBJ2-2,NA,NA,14,TGTGCCAGTAAGGCAGGGGGGTCCACCGGGGAGCTGTTTTTT,CASKAGGSTGELFF
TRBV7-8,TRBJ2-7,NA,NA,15,TGTGCCAGCAGCTTAAAGCGGGTATCGCCACTCGAGCAGTACTTC,CASSLKRVSPLEQYF
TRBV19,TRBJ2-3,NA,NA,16,TGTGCCAGTAGTATAGAGACTGGGCAGGGCTCAGATACGCAGTATTTT,CASSIETGQGSDTQYF
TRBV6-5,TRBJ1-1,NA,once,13,TGTGCCAGCAGTTACACAGGGCACACTGAAGCTTTCTTT,CASSYTGHTEAFF
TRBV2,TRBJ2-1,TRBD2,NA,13,TGTGCCACGGGACTAGCGGTCTACAATGAGCAGTTCTTC,CATGLAVYNEQFF
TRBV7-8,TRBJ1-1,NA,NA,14,TGTGCCAGCAGCTTAGTGATGAGGAACACTGAAGCTTTCTTT,CASSLVMRNTEAFF
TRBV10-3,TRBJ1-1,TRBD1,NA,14,TGTGCCATCAGTAGCAGGGGGTCGGACACTGAAGCTTTCTTT,CAISSRGSDTEAFF
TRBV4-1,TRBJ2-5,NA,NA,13,TGCGCCAGCAGCCAATGGTCGTCGGAGACCCAGTACTTC,CASSQWSSETQYF
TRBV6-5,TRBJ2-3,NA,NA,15,TGTGCCAGCAGTTACCACGGGGCTAGCACAGATACGCAGTATTTT,CASSYHGASTDTQYF
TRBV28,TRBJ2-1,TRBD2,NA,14,TGTGCCAGCAGTGGGACTAGCGGGGACAATGAGCAGTTCTTC,CASSGTSGDNEQFF
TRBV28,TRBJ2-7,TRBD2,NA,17,TGTGCCAGCAGCCTAGATTCTGGACTAGCGGGAAGAGGCGAGCAGTACTTC,CASSLDSGLAGRGEQYF
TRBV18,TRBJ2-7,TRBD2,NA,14,TGTGCCAGCTCACCGGGACTAGCGGGAGGTGAGCAGTACTTC,CASSPGLAGGEQYF
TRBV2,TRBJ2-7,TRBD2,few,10,TGTGCCAGCAGTCCGGGACTAGCGAATTTC,CASSPGLANF
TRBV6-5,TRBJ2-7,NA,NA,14,TGTGCCAGCAGTTCGGCCCTTAGCTCCTACGAGCAGTACTTC,CASSSALSSYEQYF
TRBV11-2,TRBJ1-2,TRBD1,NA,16,TGTGCCAGCAGCTTCGCAGGGGGCGCGGGTAACTATGGCTACACCTTC,CASSFAGGAGNYGYTF